The clone carrying this TCR beta chain has a count of ten or more. Researchers amplified the TCR beta CDR3 regions from RNA transcripts. The study used the HTBI primer set for a first-round RT-PCR of the TCR CDR3. TCRdb passed the multiplex PCR reads through MiXCR, listing each CDR3 protein once. Of more than 500,000 distinct CDR3 sequences in the sample, about 46% were seen once. This sample was included in a study of T cells in Graves' hyperthyroidism and ophthalmopathy. The V and J ends lost 7 bases and 5 bases, in that order; junction bases with no gene match: 14. This CDR3 is built from 15 residues. The germline CDR1 and CDR2 sequences are DFQATT and SNEGSKA (reference sequence).

The sequenced sample was peripheral blood or thyroid tissue (not recorded which). The chain combines TRBV20-1 with TRBJ1-5; 7 positions match TRBD1. The clonotype originates from an adult woman with Graves' disease, either hyperthyroidism or ophthalmopathy (not recorded which). CDR3 sequence reads: CSGTTGLRFDQPQHF. DNA for the CDR3: TGCAGTGGAACGACAGGGCTACGTTTCGATCAGCCCCAGCATTTT.